A single sample gave rise to the 15 T cell receptor beta chains below, sequenced in a study of cytomegalovirus exposure and HLA in healthy donors (TCRdb year 2017). The library was obtained by the immunoSEQ multiplex PCR assay. TCRdb took this table from immuneACCESS and kept in-frame rearrangements with V and J called. Such tables lack part of the clones; where checked against another copy, unresolved V genes explain under half of the gap, and the rest is unexplained. The sample table contains more than 85,000 clones; only one count was recorded for approximately 91% of them. Clones ranked in the top ten supply about 2% of the sample. Sequencing used PBMCs. The source of these receptors is a young woman in good health and CMV-seronegative.

V is TRBV7-3 and J is TRBJ2-3, with D maybe TRBD1 (6 bases). The CDR3 sequence is 12 residues long. Germline V CDR1 and CDR2: SGHTA, FQGTGA. The germline V and J ends were trimmed by 5 bases and 6 bases, with 9 bases remaining between them. The CDR3 bases are TGTGCCAGCAGCCCCGGACAGGATACGCAGTATTTT. It encodes CASSPGQDTQYF.

This chain uses TRBV6-6 with TRBJ1-2; D gene unclear. Trimming cost V 5 bases and J 4 bases, with 17 bases left between them. CDR1 is MNHNY and CDR2 is SVGAGI in the germline V gene (reference sequence). This CDR3 has 15 amino acids. CDR3 nucleotide sequence: TGTGCCAGCAGTCGCGAGGAGAGATTGGGCTATGGCTACACCTTC. This codes for CASSREERLGYGYTF.

The genes are TRBV4-1 and TRBJ2-1; tentative D call: TRBD2 (6 bases). Germline CDR1 reads MGHRA; CDR2 reads YSYEKL. The germline V and J ends were trimmed by 5 bases and 8 bases, with 16 bases remaining between them. The CDR3 contains 14 residues. CDR3 amino acids: CASSSNRRADEQFF. DNA for the CDR3: TGCGCCAGCAGCTCTAACCGGAGGGCGGATGAGCAGTTCTTC.

The gene calls are TRBV4-2 and TRBJ1-3; 7 bases are shared with TRBD1. CDR3 length: 15 amino acids. The V and J ends lost 4 bases and 7 bases, in that order; junction bases with no gene match: 10. Germline values: CDR1 LGHNA, CDR2 YNFKEQ. CDR3 nucleotide sequence: TGTGCCAGCAGCCCACAAACAGGGGATAAGAACACCATATATTTT. As protein: CASSPQTGDKNTIYF.

The chain employs TRBV25-1 and TRBJ1-3; D gene ambiguous. V lost 8 bases to trimming and J lost 0 bases, with 14 bases between them. CDR3 length: 15 amino acids. CDR1 and CDR2 (germline): MGHDK, SYGVNS. CDR3 in amino acids: CASEPYIFSGNTIYF. The DNA of the CDR3 is TGTGCCAGCGAACCCTATATATTCTCTGGAAACACCATATATTTT. The variable domain in full, with the rest retrieved from reference TRBV25-1 and TRBJ1-3, is EADIYQTPRYLVIGTGKKITLECSQTMGHDKMYWYQQDPGMELHLIHYSYGVNSTEKGDLSSESTVSRIRTEHFPLTLESARPSHTSQYLCASEPYIFSGNTIYFGEGSWLTVV.

The genes are TRBV5-1 and TRBJ1-1; D is undetermined. The CDR3 loop spans 14 amino acids. V shed 2 bases and J shed 1 base, with 9 bases lying between them. From germline, CDR1 is SGHRS and CDR2 YFSETQ. Here the CDR3 reads CASSFSDSNTEAFF. The CDR3 DNA is TGCGCCAGCAGCTTCTCCGACTCGAACACTGAAGCTTTCTTT.

V usage is TRBV4-3 and J usage is TRBJ1-1; maybe TRBD1 (6 bases). Per the germline V gene, CDR1 is LGHNA and CDR2 is YSLEER. This CDR3 is built from 15 residues. V lost 4 bases and J 6 bases, leaving 18 bases between the germline ends. CDR3 DNA sequence: TGCGCCAGCAGCCGGAACACAGGGAATCTCGCTGAAGCTTTCTTT. Translating gives CASSRNTGNLAEAFF.

The chain links TRBV19 to TRBJ1-4, with 8 bases matching TRBD1. Germline V gene lookup returns CDR1 LNHDA and CDR2 SQIVND (reference sequence). Losses at the gene ends were 9 bases for V and 6 bases for J; bases not matched to a gene: 6. CDR3 length: 13 residues. Written as DNA, the CDR3 is TGTGCCAGCGGACAGGGACGGTATGAAAAACTGTTTTTT. The encoded protein is CASGQGRYEKLFF.

The chain has TRBV11-2 and TRBJ2-3, with D perhaps TRBD2 (5 bases). The CDR3 has 13 residues. Germline V gene data show CDR1 as SGHAT and CDR2 as FQNNGV. The ends were cut back, 5 bases at V and 6 bases at J, with 12 bases in the middle. The CDR3 sequence is CASSPRLADTQYF. CDR3 bases: TGTGCCAGCAGCCCCCGCTTAGCGGATACGCAGTATTTT. Together with reference TRBV11-2 and TRBJ2-3, the CDR3 gives the full variable domain: EAGVAQSPRYKIIEKRQSVAFWCNPISGHATLYWYQQILGQGPKLLIQFQNNGVVDDSQLPKDRFSAERLKGVDSTLKIQPAKLEDSAVYLCASSPRLADTQYFGPGTRLTVL.

The gene calls are TRBV14 and TRBJ2-1; D is perhaps TRBD2 (5 bases). CDR1 and CDR2 (germline): SGHDN, FVKESK. The V gene lost 5 bases and the J gene lost 4 bases, with 12 bases spanning the gap. This CDR3 spans 14 amino acids. The chain's CDR3 is CASSTRTSYNEQFF. The CDR3, as DNA: TGTGCCAGCAGCACCCGAACTAGTTACAATGAGCAGTTCTTC. The full variable domain, in which reference TRBV14 and TRBJ2-1 provide the parts outside the CDR3, is EAGVTQFPSHSVIEKGQTVTLRCDPISGHDNLYWYRRVMGKEIKFLLHFVKESKQDESGMPNNRFLAERTGGTYSTLKVQPAELEDSGVYFCASSTRTSYNEQFFGPGTRLTVL.

This chain joins TRBV7-8 and TRBJ1-1; TRBD1 matches 7 bases. The V gene's germline CDR1 is SGHVS and CDR2 FQNEAQ. With V trimmed by 4 bases and J by 1 base, 3 bases remained unmatched. This CDR3 has 14 amino acids. The CDR3 region has the DNA TGTGCCAGCAGCTCGGGACAGCCGAACACTGAAGCTTTCTTT. Its protein is CASSSGQPNTEAFF.

The chain is built from TRBV28 and TRBJ2-7; TRBD1 agrees at 7 bases. The ends lost 6 bases at V and 1 base at J; junction bases unmatched: 12. Per the germline V gene, CDR1 is MDHEN and CDR2 is SYDVKM. The CDR3 has 16 amino acids. The CDR3 nucleotides read TGTGCCAGCAGGGCCCTGACAGGGTCCCCTTCCTACGAGCAGTACTTC. It encodes CASRALTGSPSYEQYF.

The V gene is TRBV6-4, the J gene TRBJ1-2, with D tentatively TRBD1 (6 bases). V gave up 4 bases and J gave up 4 bases, with 16 bases separating them. The CDR3 runs 15 residues. The germline V gene encodes CDR1 MRHNA and CDR2 SNTAGT. DNA for the CDR3: TGTGCCAGCAGTGTGCCCTCGGACAGAAGCTATGGCTACACCTTC. It is translated as CASSVPSDRSYGYTF.

The V gene is TRBV5-1, the J gene TRBJ1-2, with 7 bases fitting TRBD1. The CDR3 length is 15 residues. Germline-derived CDR1 and CDR2 are SGHRS and YFSETQ. V shed 4 bases, J shed 8 bases, and the junction held 14 bases outside the gene matches. CDR3 sequence: CASSGGGQPAGGYTF. The CDR3 bases are TGCGCCAGCAGCGGAGGGGGACAGCCCGCCGGAGGCTACACCTTC.

The rearrangement links TRBV13 to TRBJ2-3; 10 bases map to TRBD2. The CDR3 consists of 15 residues. Per germline, CDR1 PRHDT and CDR2 FYEKMQ (reference sequence). The junction had 0 bases not matched to a gene; V was cut back by 0 bases and J by 3 bases. The CDR3 spells CASSLGLAGTDTQYF. CDR3 sequence (DNA): TGTGCCAGCAGCTTAGGACTAGCGGGGACAGATACGCAGTATTTT.